The 28 T cell receptor beta chains below all came from one sample that was sequenced in a study of cytomegalovirus exposure and HLA in healthy donors. The PCR contained 60 Vbeta and 13 Jbeta primers. Only in-frame clones appear in the TCRdb table, and some are missing; sequencing was by immunoSEQ multiplex PCR. The table lists about 140,000 clones, 73% of them singletons, with over 1% in the top ten. Material for sequencing was PBMCs. These receptors all come from a woman in her thirties or forties in good health and CMV-seronegative.

As to this clone: The same CDR3 also results from other DNA sequences found in this sample. The genes are TRBV7-8 and TRBJ2-3; maybe TRBD2 (5 bases). The CDR3 contains 15 residues. Germline values: CDR1 SGHVS, CDR2 FQNEAQ. V shed 2 bases and J shed 0 bases, with 9 bases lying between them. CDR3 bases: TGTGCCAGCAGCTTATACCGGGGTAGCACAGATACGCAGTATTTT. Protein: CASSLYRGSTDTQYF.

The V gene is TRBV19, the J gene TRBJ1-5; tentative D call: TRBD1 (6 bases). The CDR3 covers 15 residues. V lost 3 bases, J lost 5 bases, and 14 bases lay in between. Germline V gives CDR1 LNHDA, CDR2 SQIVND (reference sequence). The CDR3 region is CASSIIRGRDQPQHF. The CDR3 nucleotides read TGTGCCAGTAGTATCATCAGGGGAAGGGATCAGCCCCAGCATTTT.

This sequence joins TRBV11-2 and TRBJ2-1; tentatively, D is TRBD1 (5 bases). The CDR3 spans 12 residues. Germline loops: CDR1 SGHAT, CDR2 FQNNGV. V gave up 2 bases and J gave up 8 bases, with 7 bases separating them. This CDR3 is CASSLQGYEQFF. The CDR3 DNA reads as TGTGCCAGCAGCTTACAGGGATATGAGCAGTTCTTC.

Points on this clone: One end of the junction varies from germline; a read error may be responsible. This chain connects TRBV7-7 to TRBJ1-3; D gene uncertain. The tail of the sequence fits TRBJ2-2 better, so the J call may be wrong. The CDR3 is 15 amino acids. CDR1 SSHAT and CDR2 FNYEAQ come from the germline V gene (reference sequence). The CDR3 protein is CASSSTTGHTGELFF. The CDR3 DNA sequence: TGTGCTAGCAGCTCAACTACCGGGCACACCGGGGAGCTGTTTTTT.

In its sample, this clone was seen a few times. The J gene is TRBJ1-2, the V gene TRBV7-2; tentatively, D is TRBD1 (6 bases). V lost 5 bases to trimming and J lost 2 bases, with 12 bases between them. In germline, CDR1 is SGHTA, CDR2 FQGNSA. This CDR3 is 14 amino acids long. CDR3 coding DNA: TGTGCCAGCAGCCCAACTACAGGGAACTATGGCTACACCTTC. Its translation: CASSPTTGNYGYTF. Together with reference TRBV7-2 and TRBJ1-2, the CDR3 gives the full variable domain: GAGVSQSPSNKVTEKGKDVELRCDPISGHTALYWYRQSLGQGLEFLIYFQGNSAPDKSGLPSDRFSAERTGGSVSTLTIQRTQQEDSAVYLCASSPTTGNYGYTFGSGTRLTVV.

This chain links TRBV10-3 with TRBJ1-1; a weak D match, TRBD1 (5 bases). The CDR3 totals 14 residues. Germline-derived CDR1 and CDR2 are ENHRY and SYGVKD. Deletions cut 3 bases from V and 4 bases from J, with 12 bases between. CDR3 residues: CAISEAGTGTEAFF. The DNA of the CDR3 is TGTGCCATCAGTGAAGCGGGGACCGGCACTGAAGCTTTCTTT.

V is TRBV2 and J is TRBJ2-7; tentatively, D is TRBD2 (5 bases). The CDR3 extends over 13 amino acids. Deletions cut 5 bases from V and 2 bases from J, with 10 bases between. Per the germline V gene, CDR1 is SNHLY and CDR2 is FYNNEI. The CDR3: CASSHEEAYEQYF. In DNA, the CDR3 is TGTGCCAGCAGTCACGAGGAGGCCTACGAGCAGTACTTC.

Here the CDR3 reads CSAGQEAYNEQFF. DNA of the CDR3: TGCAGCGCGGGACAGGAGGCCTACAATGAGCAGTTCTTC. The V gene is TRBV29-1, the J gene TRBJ2-1; the match to TRBD1 covers 8 bases. This CDR3 spans 13 amino acids. V dropped 7 bases and J dropped 2; count of bases not matched to a gene: 4. Germline V gene sequence: CDR1 SQVTM, CDR2 ANQGSEA.

This clone appeared a few times. V and J are TRBV7-9 and TRBJ1-1; D uncertain. Trimming removed 0 bases at V and 5 bases at J, with 13 bases between. Germline V CDR1 and CDR2: SEHNR, FQNEAQ (reference sequence). There are 15 residues in the CDR3. The CDR3 coding sequence is TGTGCCAGCAGCTTAGCAACCGGGGTAGGGACTGAAGCTTTCTTT. Amino acids: CASSLATGVGTEAFF.

V gene TRBV5-4 combines with J gene TRBJ1-2, with D unclear. V lost 1 base, J lost 4 bases, and 5 bases lay in between. There are 12 residues in the CDR3. Germline CDR1 SGHNT, CDR2 YYREEE (reference sequence). The CDR3 sequence is CASSLPSYGYTF. DNA for the CDR3: TGTGCCAGCAGCTTGCCCAGCTATGGCTACACCTTC.

Notes on this clone: The junction departs from germline at one end; a sequencing error may be responsible. The J gene is TRBJ2-3, the V gene TRBV2, with D perhaps TRBD1 (5 bases). CDR3 length: 15 amino acids. Germline V lookup: CDR1 SNHLY, CDR2 FYNNEI. DNA of the CDR3: TGTGCCAGCAGTGATTTAGTCAAGCCCACAGGTACGCAGTATTTT. Amino acid sequence: CASSDLVKPTGTQYF.

On this clone itself: Other DNA sequences in this sample translate to the same CDR3. This chain uses TRBV11-2 with TRBJ2-7; no firm D call. The germline gives CDR1 SGHAT, CDR2 FQNNGV. V dropped 6 bases and J dropped 7 bases, with 13 bases sitting between them. This CDR3 is built from 12 residues. The CDR3 loop is CASRNSPGEQYF. In nucleotides, the CDR3 is TGTGCCAGCAGGAATAGCCCTGGGGAGCAGTACTTC.

The V call is TRBV10-1, the J call TRBJ1-5, with 12 bases lining up with TRBD1. Looked up from germline, CDR1 is WNHNN and CDR2 is SYGVQD (reference sequence). V lost 3 bases to trimming and J lost 2 bases; unmatched junction nucleotides: 11. The CDR3 runs to 19 residues. The CDR3 reads CASSDPVGQGAGGNQPQHF. The CDR3, as DNA: TGCGCCAGCAGTGACCCGGTGGGACAGGGGGCCGGGGGCAATCAGCCCCAGCATTTT.

This clone appeared a single time. This chain connects TRBV7-2 to TRBJ1-3; the D is unclear. This CDR3 has 13 amino acids. The germline V gene encodes CDR1 SGHTA and CDR2 FQGNSA. The V gene lost 2 bases and the J gene lost 2 bases, with 4 bases spanning the gap. CDR3 DNA: TGTGCCAGCAGCTTATTTACTGGAAACACCATATATTTT. This sequence encodes CASSLFTGNTIYF.

In its sample, this clone was seen once. Mismatch with germline at one junction end may stem from a read error. The CDR3 bases are TGTGCTAGCAGCCCGACTAGCGGGGGAGAGACCCAGTACTTC. Residues: CASSPTSGGETQYF. The chain employs TRBV7-7 and TRBJ2-5; 12 bases line up with TRBD2. The CDR3 extends over 14 amino acids. The germline gives CDR1 SSHAT, CDR2 FNYEAQ (reference sequence). Drawing the rest from reference TRBV7-7 and TRBJ2-5, the complete variable domain is GAGVSQSPRYKVTKRGQDVTLRCDPISSHATLYWYQQALGQGPEFLTYFNYEAQPDKSGLPSDRFSAERPEGSISTLTIQRTEQRDSAMYRCASSPTSGGETQYFGPGTRLLVL.

V is TRBV7-9 and J is TRBJ1-6; 9 bases align to TRBD1. CDR3 size: 14 residues. Germline assignment: CDR1 SEHNR and CDR2 FQNEAQ (reference sequence). Trimming at V came to 3 bases and at J to 7 bases, leaving 1 base not matched to a gene. The CDR3 region has the DNA TGTGCCAGCAGCTTTGGACAGGGGAATTCACCCCTCCACTTT. This encodes CASSFGQGNSPLHF.

This clone was detected only once. CDR3: CASSILGQAYTF. The DNA for the CDR3 is TGTGCCAGTAGTATTCTAGGACAGGCCTACACCTTC. The chain joins TRBV19 to TRBJ1-2; TRBD1 agrees at 7 bases. The germline gives CDR1 LNHDA, CDR2 SQIVND (reference sequence). V was clipped by 3 bases and J by 10 bases; unmatched bases: 5. This CDR3 region has 12 residues.

This rearrangement joins TRBV5-8 to TRBJ1-2, with unresolved D. Per germline, CDR1 SGHTS and CDR2 YDEGEE. The CDR3 runs to 13 residues. Trimming stripped 4 bases from V and 8 bases from J, with 15 bases between. CDR3 in DNA: TGTGCCAGCAGCCCCGGGGTACGGTTGGGCTACACCTTC. It translates to CASSPGVRLGYTF.

The chain combines TRBV27 with TRBJ1-5; maybe TRBD1 (5 bases). The CDR3 sequence is 15 residues long. CDR1 MNHEY and CDR2 SMNVEV come from the germline V gene (reference sequence). V was trimmed by 6 bases and J by 3 bases, leaving 15 bases between them. In DNA, the CDR3 is TGTGCCAGCAGCTACAGGCGCGACTCCAATCAGCCCCAGCATTTT. Encoded protein: CASSYRRDSNQPQHF.

The chain carries TRBV7-9 and TRBJ2-5, with D maybe TRBD2 (5 bases). Looked up from germline, CDR1 is SEHNR and CDR2 is FQNEAQ (reference sequence). CDR3 size: 15 residues. Trimming took off 2 bases at V and 1 base at J, with 11 bases between the two ends. The DNA for the CDR3 is TGTGCCAGCAGCTTATACGGGATACTCCAAGAGACCCAGTACTTC. Encoded protein: CASSLYGILQETQYF.

The chain uses TRBV6-1 and TRBJ2-4; D may be TRBD2 (6 bases). The length of the CDR3 is 11 residues. Germline V gene lookup returns CDR1 MNHNS and CDR2 SASEGT. V was shortened by 2 bases and J by 15 bases, with 11 bases between the two germline ends. CDR3 sequence reads: CASSEPGTAYF. The CDR3 bases are TGTGCCAGCAGTGAACCCGGGACTGCGTACTTC.

The gene calls are TRBV7-9 and TRBJ2-2; TRBD1 matches 7 bases. This CDR3 has 15 residues. Germline-derived CDR1 and CDR2 are SEHNR and FQNEAQ (reference sequence). The J segment lost 5 bases and the V segment lost 5 bases, leaving 8 bases of the junction unmatched. Here the CDR3 reads CASSRDRAVTGELFF. The DNA of the CDR3 is TGTGCCAGCAGCCGCGACAGGGCCGTTACCGGGGAGCTGTTTTTT.

CDR3 in DNA: TGTGCCAGTAGTATCGTATTCCTCGACACTGAAGCTTTCTTT. It translates to CASSIVFLDTEAFF. The chain links TRBV19 to TRBJ1-1; D not resolved. V lost 3 bases, J lost 3 bases, and 11 bases lay in between. CDR3 length: 14 amino acids. Germline lookup yields CDR1 LNHDA and CDR2 SQIVND (reference sequence).

This chain connects TRBV5-4 to TRBJ2-5; 9 nucleotides line up with TRBD2. J was trimmed by 5 bases and V by 5 bases; bases with no gene match: 10. Germline V gives CDR1 SGHNT, CDR2 YYREEE (reference sequence). The CDR3 totals 15 residues. In DNA form, the CDR3 reads TGTGCCAGCAGTAAGGCTAGCGGGGTGAGGGAGACCCAGTACTTC. It is translated as CASSKASGVRETQYF.

This clone has a handful of counts. The chain has TRBV7-9 and TRBJ1-1; no clear D. V was trimmed by 3 bases and J by 1 base, leaving 9 bases between them. The CDR3 loop spans 14 amino acids. Germline CDR1 and CDR2: SEHNR and FQNEAQ (reference sequence). CDR3 loop: CASSLAAGNTEAFF. For the CDR3, the DNA is TGTGCCAGCAGCTTGGCAGCGGGGAACACTGAAGCTTTCTTT.

This chain connects TRBV5-1 to TRBJ2-3; D is ambiguous. The germline CDR1 and CDR2 sequences are SGHRS and YFSETQ. The CDR3 extends over 19 amino acids. The germline V and J ends were trimmed by 1 base and 0 bases, with 21 bases remaining between them. CDR3 coding DNA: TGCGCCAGCAGCTTGACACGAAAGACCCGGAGCAGCAGCACAGATACGCAGTATTTT. Amino acid sequence: CASSLTRKTRSSSTDTQYF.

The rearrangement links TRBV6-5 to TRBJ1-2; 8 nucleotides match TRBD1. V lost 7 bases to trimming and J lost 3 bases; unmatched junction nucleotides: 4. Germline V gives CDR1 MNHEY, CDR2 SVGAGI. The CDR3 is 13 amino acids. CDR3 DNA: TGTGCCAGCACTCAGGGGGCGGACTATGGCTACACCTTC. Residues: CASTQGADYGYTF.

The chain employs TRBV5-1 and TRBJ2-7, with D hard to call. This CDR3 contains 14 residues. The V and J ends lost 2 bases and 2 bases respectively, with 11 bases between them. Germline assignment: CDR1 SGHRS and CDR2 YFSETQ. Written as DNA, the CDR3 is TGCGCCAGCAGCTTTGGGCAGGCCCCCTACGAGCAGTACTTC. It encodes CASSFGQAPYEQYF. Variable domain in full (rest from reference TRBV5-1 and TRBJ2-7): KAGVTQTPRYLIKTRGQQVTLSCSPISGHRSVSWYQQTPGQGLQFLFEYFSETQRNKGNFPGRFSGRQFSNSRSEMNVSTLELGDSALYLCASSFGQAPYEQYFGPGTRLTVT.